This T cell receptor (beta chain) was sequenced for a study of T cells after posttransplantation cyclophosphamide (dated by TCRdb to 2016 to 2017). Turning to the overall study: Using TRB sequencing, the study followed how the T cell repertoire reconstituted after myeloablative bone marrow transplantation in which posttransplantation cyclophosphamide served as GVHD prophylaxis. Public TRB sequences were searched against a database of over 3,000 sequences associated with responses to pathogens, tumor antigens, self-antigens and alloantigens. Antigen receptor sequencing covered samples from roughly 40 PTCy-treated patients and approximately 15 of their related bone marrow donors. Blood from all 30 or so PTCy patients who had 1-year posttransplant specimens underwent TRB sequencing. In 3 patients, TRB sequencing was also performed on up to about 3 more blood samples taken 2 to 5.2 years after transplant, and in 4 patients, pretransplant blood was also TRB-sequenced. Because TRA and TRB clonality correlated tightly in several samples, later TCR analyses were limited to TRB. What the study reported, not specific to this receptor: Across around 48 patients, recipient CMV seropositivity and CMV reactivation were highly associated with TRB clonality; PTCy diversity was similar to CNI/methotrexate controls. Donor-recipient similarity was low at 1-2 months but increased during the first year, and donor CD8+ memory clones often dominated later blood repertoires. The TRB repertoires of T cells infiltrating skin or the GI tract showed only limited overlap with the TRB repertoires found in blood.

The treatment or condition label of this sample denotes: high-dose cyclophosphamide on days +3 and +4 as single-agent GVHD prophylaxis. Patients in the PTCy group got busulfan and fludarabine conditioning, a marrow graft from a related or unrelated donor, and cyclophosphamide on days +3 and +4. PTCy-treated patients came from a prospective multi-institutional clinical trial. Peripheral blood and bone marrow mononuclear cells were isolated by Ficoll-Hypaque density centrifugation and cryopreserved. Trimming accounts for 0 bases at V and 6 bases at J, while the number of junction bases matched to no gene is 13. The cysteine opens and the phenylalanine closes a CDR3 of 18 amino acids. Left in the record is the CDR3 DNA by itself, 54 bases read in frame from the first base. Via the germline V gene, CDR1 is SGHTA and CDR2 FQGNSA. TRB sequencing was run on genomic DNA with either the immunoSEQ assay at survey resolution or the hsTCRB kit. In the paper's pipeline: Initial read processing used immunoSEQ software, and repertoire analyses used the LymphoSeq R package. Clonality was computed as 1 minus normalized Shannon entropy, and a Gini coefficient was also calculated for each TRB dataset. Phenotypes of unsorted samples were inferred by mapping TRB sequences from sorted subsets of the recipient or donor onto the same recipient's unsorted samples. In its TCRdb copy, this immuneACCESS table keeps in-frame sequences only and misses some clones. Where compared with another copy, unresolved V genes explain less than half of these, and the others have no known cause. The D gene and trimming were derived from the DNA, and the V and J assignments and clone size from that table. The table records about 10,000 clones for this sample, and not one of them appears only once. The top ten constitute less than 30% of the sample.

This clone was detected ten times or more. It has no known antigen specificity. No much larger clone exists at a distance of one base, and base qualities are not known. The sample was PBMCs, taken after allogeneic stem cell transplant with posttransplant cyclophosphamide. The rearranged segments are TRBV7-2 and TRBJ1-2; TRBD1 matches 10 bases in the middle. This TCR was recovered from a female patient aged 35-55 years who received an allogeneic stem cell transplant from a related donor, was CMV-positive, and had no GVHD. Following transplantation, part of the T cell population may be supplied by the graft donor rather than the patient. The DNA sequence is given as TGTGCCAGCAGCTTAGCAATTACTCGGGTGGACAGGGGGGATGGCTACACCTTC. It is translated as CASSLAITRVDRGDGYTF.